The 11 T cell receptor beta chains below come from one sample, sequenced in a study of blood T cell repertoires in COVID-19 (dated by TCRdb to about 2020). The library was made by the immunoSEQ multiplex PCR assay. This immuneACCESS table, as held by TCRdb, lists in-frame sequences with V and J called but not all clones. Of the missing ones, under half trace to an unresolved V gene in checked studies; the others have no known cause. In all, the sample holds under 95,000 clones, and 70% to 90% of those were seen once. 6% to 9.5% of the sample belongs to the ten largest clones. Material: peripheral blood. These receptors originate from a human donor with acute or convalescent COVID-19. The donor label of this sample is uncertain.

CDR3 in amino acids: CASIRAGVNTEAFF. The CDR3 DNA follows: TGCGCCAGCATCCGAGCGGGGGTGAACACTGAAGCTTTCTTT. The rearrangement links TRBV10-2 to TRBJ1-1, with D possibly TRBD1 on 5 matching bases. CDR1 WSHSY and CDR2 SAAADI come from the germline V gene. The CDR3 has 14 amino acids. V lost 7 bases and J 0 bases, leaving 12 bases between the germline ends.

This chain links TRBV9 with TRBJ2-7; 8 bases align to TRBD2. V shed 0 bases, J shed 2 bases, and the junction held 7 bases outside the gene matches. Germline V gives CDR1 SGDLS, CDR2 YYNGEE. The CDR3 is made up of 16 amino acids. The CDR3 protein is CASSVAGTGGTYEQYF. The CDR3, as DNA: TGTGCCAGCAGCGTAGCTGGAACGGGGGGGACCTACGAGCAGTACTTC.

The rearrangement uses TRBV6-5 and TRBJ2-1, with 12 bases aligning to TRBD1. The V segment lost 6 bases and the J segment 6 bases; nucleotides outside the gene matches: 6. Germline CDR1 reads MNHEY; CDR2 reads SVGAGI. The CDR3 sequence is 15 residues long. Here the CDR3 DNA reads TGTGCCAGCAGCCCGGGACAGGGGGCGGTCAATGAGCAGTTCTTC. This encodes CASSPGQGAVNEQFF.

The V gene is TRBV6-5, the J gene TRBJ2-2; D is perhaps TRBD1 (6 bases). The CDR3 is made up of 16 amino acids. Trimming removed 4 bases from V and 0 bases from J, with 12 bases in between. CDR1 MNHEY and CDR2 SVGAGI come from the germline V gene. CDR3 nucleotide sequence: TGTGCCAGCAGTTCACCGACAGGCACGAACACCGGGGAGCTGTTTTTT. This codes for CASSSPTGTNTGELFF.

This clone was picked up one time. The chain couples TRBV5-6 to TRBJ1-2; 10 bases map to TRBD1. Germline V gene data show CDR1 as SGHDT and CDR2 as YYEEEE. Trimming cost V 4 bases and J 3 bases; bases outside gene matches: 3. This CDR3 has 14 amino acids. CDR3 loop: CASSPGTGDYGYTF. The CDR3, as DNA: TGTGCCAGCAGCCCCGGGACAGGGGACTATGGCTACACCTTC.

The chain uses TRBV19 and TRBJ1-5; D is perhaps TRBD1 (5 bases). The germline V gene encodes CDR1 LNHDA and CDR2 SQIVND (reference sequence). V lost 5 bases, J lost 0 bases, and 11 bases lay in between. This CDR3 is 15 amino acids long. The CDR3 DNA reads TGTGCCAGTAGTCCACAGGATTTTAGCAATCAGCCCCAGCATTTT. Amino acid sequence: CASSPQDFSNQPQHF.

CDR3 residues: CASSLRTGGTETQYF. The CDR3 DNA reads TGTGCCAGCAGCTTACGGACAGGGGGCACAGAGACCCAGTACTTC. The chain combines TRBV7-9 with TRBJ2-5; 11 nucleotides match TRBD1. CDR3 size: 15 residues. Germline CDR1 is SEHNR and CDR2 is FQNEAQ (reference sequence). V lost 2 bases, J lost 4 bases, and 3 bases stayed unmatched.

V gene TRBV6-5 combines with J gene TRBJ1-4, with TRBD1 identical over 9 bases. Trimming took 1 base from V and 8 from J; bases not matched to a gene: 2. The CDR3 has 14 amino acids. The germline CDR1 and CDR2 sequences are MNHEY and SVGAGI. The CDR3 nucleotides are TGTGCCAGCAGTTACTTTGGGACAGGGGAAAAACTGTTTTTT. Amino acid sequence: CASSYFGTGEKLFF.

The chain combines TRBV18 with TRBJ2-2, with D perhaps matching TRBD2 (6 bases). Trimming pared 3 bases from V and 6 bases from J, leaving 17 bases between. Germline loops: CDR1 KGHSH, CDR2 LQKENI. This CDR3 has 16 amino acids. The CDR3, as DNA: TGTGCCAGCTCACCTGCGGGGACCAAACTGTCCGGGGAGCTGTTTTTT. Its translation: CASSPAGTKLSGELFF.

The gene calls are TRBV7-3 and TRBJ1-1; D unclear. CDR1 and CDR2 from the germline V gene are SGHTA and FQGTGA. The V end lost 3 bases, the J end lost 5 bases, and 13 bases lay between the germline ends. This CDR3 is built from 14 residues. The CDR3 sequence is CASSLFRTGTEAFF. The CDR3 bases are TGTGCCAGCAGCTTGTTTAGGACGGGGACTGAAGCTTTCTTT.

This chain links TRBV2 with TRBJ1-1; D is possibly TRBD1 (6 bases). Germline-derived CDR1 and CDR2 are SNHLY and FYNNEI. The CDR3 loop spans 16 amino acids. V dropped 0 bases and J dropped 8 bases, with 19 bases sitting between them. The CDR3 reads CASSEARGIDGQEAFF. The CDR3 bases are TGTGCCAGCAGTGAAGCGAGGGGGATCGACGGACAGGAAGCTTTCTTT.